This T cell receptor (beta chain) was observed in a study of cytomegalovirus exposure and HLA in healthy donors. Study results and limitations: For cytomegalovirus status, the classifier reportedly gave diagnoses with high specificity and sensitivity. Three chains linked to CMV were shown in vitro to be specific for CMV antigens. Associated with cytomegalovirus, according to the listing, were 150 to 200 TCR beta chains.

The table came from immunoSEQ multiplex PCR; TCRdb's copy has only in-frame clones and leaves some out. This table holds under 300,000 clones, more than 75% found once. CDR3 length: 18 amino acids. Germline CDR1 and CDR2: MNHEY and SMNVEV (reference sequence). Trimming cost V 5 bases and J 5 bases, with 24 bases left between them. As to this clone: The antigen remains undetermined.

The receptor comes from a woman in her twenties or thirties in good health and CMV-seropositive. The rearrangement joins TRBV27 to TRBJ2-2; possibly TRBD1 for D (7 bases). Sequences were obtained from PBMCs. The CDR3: CASSPFLTIRGVTGELFF. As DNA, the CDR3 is TGTGCCAGCAGTCCATTTCTGACGATCAGGGGGGTAACCGGGGAGCTGTTTTTT.